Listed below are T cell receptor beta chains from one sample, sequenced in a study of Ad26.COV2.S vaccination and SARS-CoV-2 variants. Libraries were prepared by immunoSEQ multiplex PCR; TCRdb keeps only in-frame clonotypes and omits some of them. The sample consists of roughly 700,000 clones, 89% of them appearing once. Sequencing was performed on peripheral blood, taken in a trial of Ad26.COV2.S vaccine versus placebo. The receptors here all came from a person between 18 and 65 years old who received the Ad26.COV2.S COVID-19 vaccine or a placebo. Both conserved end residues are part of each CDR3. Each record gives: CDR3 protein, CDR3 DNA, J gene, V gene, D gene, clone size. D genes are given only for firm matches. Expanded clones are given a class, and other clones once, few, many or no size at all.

cdr3_aa: CASEGDINRETQYF
cdr3_nt: TGTGCCAGCGAAGGGGACATAAACAGAGAGACCCAGTACTTC
j_call: TRBJ2-5
v_call: TRBV7-9
d_call: .
clone_size: .

cdr3_aa: CATSRERRTGSRGTEAFF
cdr3_nt: TGTGCCACCAGCAGAGAACGGAGGACAGGCTCTCGGGGCACTGAAGCTTTCTTT
j_call: TRBJ1-1
v_call: TRBV15
d_call: TRBD1
clone_size: .

cdr3_aa: CASSQDPRGGSRDTQYF
cdr3_nt: TGTGCCAGCAGCCAAGATCCCAGGGGCGGGAGTCGAGATACGCAGTATTTT
j_call: TRBJ2-3
v_call: TRBV3-1/TRBV3-2
d_call: .
clone_size: .

cdr3_aa: CASSPDRAGELFF
cdr3_nt: TGTGCCAGCTCACCCGACAGGGCCGGGGAGCTGTTTTTT
j_call: TRBJ2-2
v_call: TRBV18
d_call: TRBD1
clone_size: .

cdr3_aa: CAISESFPGLAASTDTQYF
cdr3_nt: TGTGCCATCAGTGAGTCCTTCCCAGGACTAGCGGCTAGCACAGATACGCAGTATTTT
j_call: TRBJ2-3
v_call: TRBV10-3
d_call: TRBD2
clone_size: .

cdr3_aa: CASSVISGSYEQYF
cdr3_nt: TGTGCCAGCAGTGTGATTAGCGGCTCCTACGAGCAGTACTTC
j_call: TRBJ2-7
v_call: TRBV2
d_call: .
clone_size: few

cdr3_aa: CASSSGYEQYF
cdr3_nt: TGTGCCAGCAGCTCCGGCTACGAGCAGTACTTC
j_call: TRBJ2-7
v_call: TRBV13
d_call: .
clone_size: .

cdr3_aa: CASSTPDRNQPQHF
cdr3_nt: TGTGCCAGCAGCACACCGGACAGAAATCAGCCCCAGCATTTT
j_call: TRBJ1-5
v_call: TRBV7-9
d_call: .
clone_size: .

cdr3_aa: CASSFYAGAREETQYF
cdr3_nt: TGTGCCAGCAGCTTTTACGCGGGGGCTAGAGAGGAGACCCAGTACTTC
j_call: TRBJ2-5
v_call: TRBV7-9
d_call: .
clone_size: .

cdr3_aa: CASSLGPTGSSTEAFF
cdr3_nt: TGCGCCAGCAGCTTGGGGCCGACAGGGAGTTCCACTGAAGCTTTCTTT
j_call: TRBJ1-1
v_call: TRBV5-1
d_call: TRBD1
clone_size: .

cdr3_aa: CASSHGTGNLGNYGYTF
cdr3_nt: TGCGCCAGCAGCCATGGAACAGGGAATTTAGGAAACTATGGCTACACCTTC
j_call: TRBJ1-2
v_call: TRBV5-1
d_call: .
clone_size: .

cdr3_aa: CASSSSPREKLFF
cdr3_nt: TGTGCCAGCAGTTCCTCGCCGAGGGAAAAACTGTTTTTT
j_call: TRBJ1-4
v_call: TRBV12-3/TRBV12-4
d_call: .
clone_size: .

cdr3_aa: CASSQDQVLANEQFF
cdr3_nt: TGTGCCAGCAGCCAAGATCAGGTTCTGGCGAATGAGCAGTTCTTC
j_call: TRBJ2-1
v_call: TRBV3-1/TRBV3-2
d_call: .
clone_size: once

cdr3_aa: CSFRTGLYEQYF
cdr3_nt: TGCAGCTTCAGGACAGGTCTCTACGAGCAGTACTTC
j_call: TRBJ2-7
v_call: TRBV29-1
d_call: TRBD1
clone_size: .

cdr3_aa: CASSSPRVGEKLFF
cdr3_nt: TGTGCCAGCAGTTCCCCTCGCGTTGGCGAAAAACTGTTTTTT
j_call: TRBJ1-4
v_call: TRBV27
d_call: .
clone_size: .

cdr3_aa: CASSVLGQGDYGYTF
cdr3_nt: TGTGCCAGCAGCGTCTTAGGACAGGGGGACTATGGCTACACCTTC
j_call: TRBJ1-2
v_call: TRBV9
d_call: TRBD1
clone_size: once

cdr3_aa: CASSFGQNTGELFF
cdr3_nt: TGTGCCAGCAGCTTTGGACAGAACACCGGGGAGCTGTTTTTT
j_call: TRBJ2-2
v_call: TRBV13
d_call: .
clone_size: once

cdr3_aa: CASSLGGNSPLHF
cdr3_nt: TGTGCCAGCAGCTTGGGCGGCAATTCACCCCTCCACTTT
j_call: TRBJ1-6
v_call: TRBV5-6
d_call: .
clone_size: .

cdr3_aa: CASSPSTGTKRGYTF
cdr3_nt: TGTGCCAGCAGTCCCTCTACCGGGACAAAACGGGGCTACACCTTC
j_call: TRBJ1-2
v_call: TRBV27
d_call: .
clone_size: .

cdr3_aa: CASSLGQGLSYEQYF
cdr3_nt: TGCGCCAGCAGCTTGGGACAGGGGCTATCCTACGAGCAGTACTTC
j_call: TRBJ2-7
v_call: TRBV5-1
d_call: TRBD1
clone_size: .

cdr3_aa: CASSYGTGPPTYGYTF
cdr3_nt: TGTGCCAGCAGTTACGGGACAGGTCCCCCCACCTATGGCTACACCTTC
j_call: TRBJ1-2
v_call: TRBV6-5
d_call: TRBD1
clone_size: .

cdr3_aa: CASSPLTGGHGYTF
cdr3_nt: TGTGCCAGCTCACCCTTGACAGGGGGTCACGGCTACACCTTC
j_call: TRBJ1-2
v_call: TRBV18
d_call: TRBD1
clone_size: .

cdr3_aa: CATSDPDRDTQYF
cdr3_nt: TGTGCCACCAGTGATCCGGATCGTGATACGCAGTATTTT
j_call: TRBJ2-3
v_call: TRBV24-1
d_call: .
clone_size: .

cdr3_aa: CASSQPGADTQYF
cdr3_nt: TGTGCCAGCAGCCAACCGGGGGCAGATACGCAGTATTTT
j_call: TRBJ2-3
v_call: TRBV3-1/TRBV3-2
d_call: .
clone_size: .

cdr3_aa: CASSLDREREKLFF
cdr3_nt: TGTGCCAGCAGCCTAGACAGAGAGCGTGAAAAACTGTTTTTT
j_call: TRBJ1-4
v_call: TRBV6-1
d_call: .
clone_size: .

cdr3_aa: CAWRPPGGANYGYTF
cdr3_nt: TGTGCCTGGAGACCCCCGGGGGGGGCTAACTATGGCTACACCTTC
j_call: TRBJ1-2
v_call: TRBV30
d_call: .
clone_size: .

cdr3_aa: CASSQERVPNSPLHF
cdr3_nt: TGCGCCAGCAGCCAAGAAAGAGTTCCTAATTCACCCCTCCACTTT
j_call: TRBJ1-6
v_call: TRBV4-3
d_call: .
clone_size: .

cdr3_aa: CASRQGLAGVSDTQYF
cdr3_nt: TGTGCCAGCAGACAAGGACTAGCGGGGGTCAGTGATACGCAGTATTTT
j_call: TRBJ2-3
v_call: TRBV2
d_call: TRBD2
clone_size: .

cdr3_aa: CASSAHRGQSTDTQYF
cdr3_nt: TGTGCCAGCAGCGCTCACAGGGGACAGAGCACAGATACGCAGTATTTT
j_call: TRBJ2-3
v_call: TRBV3-1/TRBV3-2
d_call: TRBD1
clone_size: .

cdr3_aa: CASSPQDRGLTEAFF
cdr3_nt: TGCGCCAGCAGCCCACAGGACAGGGGCTTAACTGAAGCTTTCTTT
j_call: TRBJ1-1
v_call: TRBV5-1
d_call: TRBD1
clone_size: once

cdr3_aa: CASMQGTYNEQFF
cdr3_nt: TGCGCCAGCATGCAGGGTACCTACAATGAGCAGTTCTTC
j_call: TRBJ2-1
v_call: TRBV5-1
d_call: .
clone_size: once

cdr3_aa: CASSLSESGTGPSYEQYF
cdr3_nt: TGTGCCAGCAGCCTCTCCGAATCCGGGACAGGGCCCTCCTACGAGCAGTACTTC
j_call: TRBJ2-7
v_call: TRBV4-2
d_call: TRBD1
clone_size: .

cdr3_aa: CASKPGGLAGPLGKNIQYF
cdr3_nt: TGTGCCAGCAAACCCGGTGGCCTAGCGGGACCTCTTGGCAAAAACATTCAGTACTTC
j_call: TRBJ2-4
v_call: TRBV7-9
d_call: TRBD2
clone_size: .

cdr3_aa: CASSYGQWATGHEQYF
cdr3_nt: TGTGCCAGCAGTTATGGACAATGGGCGACCGGCCACGAGCAGTACTTC
j_call: TRBJ2-7
v_call: TRBV6-5
d_call: .
clone_size: once

cdr3_aa: CACLIWTSGRAWANEQYF
cdr3_nt: TGTGCCTGCCTTATATGGACTAGCGGGAGGGCCTGGGCCAACGAGCAGTACTTC
j_call: TRBJ2-7
v_call: TRBV30
d_call: TRBD2
clone_size: .

cdr3_aa: CASSYAGSNYGYTF
cdr3_nt: TGTGCCAGCAGCTACGCCGGGTCTAACTATGGCTACACCTTC
j_call: TRBJ1-2
v_call: TRBV5-4
d_call: .
clone_size: .

cdr3_aa: CASSQESLYYGYTF
cdr3_nt: TGTGCCAGCAGCCAAGAGTCGCTATACTATGGCTACACCTTC
j_call: TRBJ1-2
v_call: TRBV4-2
d_call: .
clone_size: .

cdr3_aa: CASSESRASYEQYF
cdr3_nt: TGCGCCAGCAGTGAGTCCAGGGCGTCCTACGAGCAGTACTTC
j_call: TRBJ2-7
v_call: TRBV10-2
d_call: .
clone_size: .

cdr3_aa: CATSRERGFHEQYF
cdr3_nt: TGTGCCACCAGCAGAGAACGAGGGTTCCACGAGCAGTACTTC
j_call: TRBJ2-7
v_call: TRBV15
d_call: .
clone_size: .

cdr3_aa: CASSSPSRDRLNTEAFF
cdr3_nt: TGTGCCAGCTCCTCACCTTCCCGGGACAGGCTAAACACTGAAGCTTTCTTT
j_call: TRBJ1-1
v_call: TRBV18
d_call: TRBD1
clone_size: .

cdr3_aa: CASSEWPSGRVRADTQYF
cdr3_nt: TGTGCCAGCAGTGAATGGCCCAGCGGGAGAGTGAGGGCAGATACGCAGTATTTT
j_call: TRBJ2-3
v_call: TRBV6-1
d_call: TRBD2
clone_size: .

cdr3_aa: CSVGTPGTGDTEAFF
cdr3_nt: TGCAGCGTTGGAACTCCCGGGACAGGGGATACTGAAGCTTTCTTT
j_call: TRBJ1-1
v_call: TRBV29-1
d_call: TRBD1
clone_size: .

cdr3_aa: CASTAAGSSGELFF
cdr3_nt: TGTGCCAGCACCGCGGCGGGATCTTCCGGGGAGCTGTTTTTT
j_call: TRBJ2-2
v_call: TRBV7-2
d_call: .
clone_size: .

cdr3_aa: CATTLTTRTDTQYF
cdr3_nt: TGCGCCACCACTTTGACTACCCGCACAGATACGCAGTATTTT
j_call: TRBJ2-3
v_call: TRBV10-2
d_call: .
clone_size: .

cdr3_aa: CASSISRGYYEQYF
cdr3_nt: TGTGCCAGTAGTATCTCCAGGGGGTACTACGAGCAGTACTTC
j_call: TRBJ2-7
v_call: TRBV19
d_call: TRBD1
clone_size: .

cdr3_aa: CASSLGGAGNQPQHF
cdr3_nt: TGTGCCAGCAGCTTAGGTGGGGCAGGCAATCAGCCCCAGCATTTT
j_call: TRBJ1-5
v_call: TRBV11-2
d_call: .
clone_size: once

cdr3_aa: CASRPPGRYIQYF
cdr3_nt: TGTGCCAGCAGGCCACCAGGGAGGTACATTCAGTACTTC
j_call: TRBJ2-4
v_call: TRBV3-1/TRBV3-2
d_call: .
clone_size: .

cdr3_aa: CARALGQGYEQYF
cdr3_nt: TGTGCCAGGGCCTTGGGACAGGGTTACGAGCAGTACTTC
j_call: TRBJ2-7
v_call: TRBV5-3
d_call: TRBD1
clone_size: .

cdr3_aa: CASSLRQGTSSGANVLTF
cdr3_nt: TGTGCCAGCAGCCTCCGACAGGGAACTAGCTCTGGGGCCAACGTCCTGACTTTC
j_call: TRBJ2-6
v_call: TRBV11-2
d_call: TRBD1
clone_size: .

cdr3_aa: CASSLGGGDIQYF
cdr3_nt: TGCGCCAGCAGCTTGGGGGGCGGGGACATTCAGTACTTC
j_call: TRBJ2-4
v_call: TRBV5-1
d_call: .
clone_size: .

cdr3_aa: CASSSRLAGVAGELFF
cdr3_nt: TGTGCCAGCAGCTCACGACTAGCGGGAGTGGCCGGGGAGCTGTTTTTT
j_call: TRBJ2-2
v_call: TRBV14
d_call: TRBD2
clone_size: .

cdr3_aa: CASSLYSQGEQYF
cdr3_nt: TGTGCCAGCAGCTTGTACTCCCAGGGGGAGCAGTACTTC
j_call: TRBJ2-7
v_call: TRBV5-6
d_call: .
clone_size: .

cdr3_aa: CASRETPAHRGTQYF
cdr3_nt: TGTGCCAGCAGGGAAACCCCGGCCCACCGGGGGACCCAGTACTTC
j_call: TRBJ2-5
v_call: TRBV2
d_call: .
clone_size: .

cdr3_aa: CASSTSGSLNTQYF
cdr3_nt: TGTGCCAGTAGTACTAGCGGGAGTTTGAATACGCAGTATTTT
j_call: TRBJ2-3
v_call: TRBV19
d_call: TRBD2
clone_size: .

cdr3_aa: CSVGGTGTSGQETQYF
cdr3_nt: TGCAGCGTTGGGGGGACCGGGACTAGCGGACAAGAGACCCAGTACTTC
j_call: TRBJ2-5
v_call: TRBV29-1
d_call: TRBD2
clone_size: .

cdr3_aa: CASSGAGTGENIQYF
cdr3_nt: TGTGCCAGCAGTGGGGCCGGGACAGGAGAAAACATTCAGTACTTC
j_call: TRBJ2-4
v_call: TRBV6-6
d_call: TRBD1
clone_size: .

cdr3_aa: CASMWGSGNTIYF
cdr3_nt: TGTGCCAGCATGTGGGGGAGTGGAAACACCATATATTTT
j_call: TRBJ1-3
v_call: TRBV12-3/TRBV12-4
d_call: .
clone_size: once